This T cell receptor beta chain was sequenced for a study of shared clonotypes between healthy human individuals. Study-level information: Per-donor plates numbered three CD4 naive, three CD4 memory, two CD8 naive and one CD8 memory.

The data were produced by immunoSEQ multiplex PCR, yet TCRdb's version contains in-frame clones alone and is incomplete. The sample lists some 800,000 clones, around 92% seen once, with less than 25% in the top ten. Germline assignment: CDR1 MDHEN and CDR2 SYDVKM. The V gene end was trimmed by 5 bases and the J gene end by 1 base; junction bases not matched to a gene: 12. The CDR3 covers 18 residues. Naivety among CD8 cells was defined by CD45RO negativity and positive CCR7 selection, thereby excluding terminally differentiated effector memory CD45RA+ cells. All the donors were Caucasian adults who lived in Nashville, Tennessee. Findings and limits, study-wide: Across subsets, estimated richness was generally greater for naive than for memory populations. An effect of sequencing depth on clonotype sharing among donors was expected.

Comment on this clone: The antigen remains unidentified.

The origin of this receptor is a man aged 30 to 45 in good health. The J gene is TRBJ2-3, the V gene TRBV28; TRBD2 matches at 10 bases. Sequenced material: naive CD8+ T cells sorted from blood. The CDR3 DNA reads TGTGCCAGCAGTCCTAGCGGGAGAAAGTCTAAGGGCACAGATACGCAGTATTTT. It yields the protein CASSPSGRKSKGTDTQYF.